This T cell receptor (beta chain) was retrieved from a study of blood T cell repertoires in COVID-19. The J segment lost 5 bases and the V segment lost 4 bases, leaving 10 bases of the junction unmatched. Germline CDR1 reads LGHNA; CDR2 reads YNFKEQ. The CDR3 totals 16 residues. Assay used: immunoSEQ multiplex PCR; TCRdb lists only in-frame clones, some missing. There are a few hundred thousand clones in the sample; just over 85% occur only once, and around 2% lies in the top ten. The clonotype was recovered from a man aged 30 to 39 who had recovered from COVID-19. The sample taken for sequencing was peripheral blood. The chain uses TRBV4-2 and TRBJ2-2; TRBD1 matches at 7 bases. For the CDR3, the DNA is TGTGCCAGCAGCCCCCGGGACAGCTTAGGTACCGGGGAGCTGTTTTTT. Translated: CASSPRDSLGTGELFF.